A single sample gave rise to the 6 T cell receptor beta chains below, sequenced in a study of blood T cells in healthy people across ages. Next came a second PCR, run for roughly 6 to 11 cycles, which used a sample-barcoded 5' primer along with a J-beta primer mix. TCRdb fed the 5' RACE reads into MiXCR, producing one record per CDR3 protein. The sample shows some 760,000 distinct CDR3 sequences, 25% of them seen only once. A further study also used this sample, focusing on T cells of mothers and their children.

The sequencing input was blood. Receptors were obtained from a boy between 10 and 17 years old in good health.

V and J are TRBV7-9 and TRBJ1-4, with TRBD1 identical over 9 bases. With V trimmed by 5 bases and J by 8 bases, 6 bases remained unmatched. The CDR3 is 14 amino acids. CDR1 SEHNR and CDR2 FQNEAQ come from the germline V gene (reference sequence). The CDR3 is CASSEQGAREKLFF. The CDR3 DNA reads TGTGCCAGCAGCGAACAGGGGGCACGGGAAAAACTGTTTTTT.

This clonotype was counted a few times. CDR3 loop: CASSLLVSKAGELFF. Here the CDR3 DNA reads TGTGCCAGCAGCTTATTGGTTTCCAAGGCCGGGGAGCTGTTTTTT. V gene TRBV7-9 combines with J gene TRBJ2-2; D remains ambiguous. From germline, CDR1 is SEHNR and CDR2 FQNEAQ (reference sequence). V dropped 2 bases and J dropped 6 bases, with 13 bases sitting between them. CDR3 length: 15 amino acids. Full variable domain (remainder filled in from reference TRBV7-9 and TRBJ2-2): DTGVSQNPRHKITKRGQNVTFRCDPISEHNRLYWYRQTLGQGPEFLTYFQNEAQLEKSRLLSDRFSAERPKGSFSTLEIQRTEQGDSAMYLCASSLLVSKAGELFFGEGSRLTVL.

The rearrangement joins TRBV6-6 to TRBJ2-7, with D tentatively TRBD1 (6 bases). CDR3 length: 15 amino acids. Germline V CDR1 and CDR2: MNHNY, SVGAGI (reference sequence). The V and J ends lost 4 bases and 2 bases respectively, with 15 bases between them. CDR3 amino acids: CASSWVARGPYEQYF. The CDR3 coding sequence is TGTGCCAGCAGTTGGGTGGCCAGGGGACCCTACGAGCAGTACTTC.

In its sample, this clonotype was seen many times. V gene TRBV3-1 combines with J gene TRBJ2-5, with 11 nucleotides matching TRBD2. Germline V gene sequence: CDR1 LGHDT, CDR2 YNNKEL (reference sequence). The CDR3 consists of 14 residues. V gave up 2 bases and J gave up 4 bases; unmatched junction bases: 0. The CDR3 here is CASSQLAGGETQYF. Written as DNA, the CDR3 is TGTGCCAGCAGCCAACTAGCGGGAGGAGAGACCCAGTACTTC.

V gene TRBV10-3 combines with J gene TRBJ2-1; 7 positions agree with TRBD1. The CDR3 contains 14 residues. Trimming took 3 bases from V and 7 from J; bases not matched to a gene: 6. CDR1 and CDR2 (germline): ENHRY, SYGVKD. The DNA of the CDR3 is TGTGCCATCAGTGAAGAGAACAGGGGAAATGAGCAGTTCTTC. It specifies CAISEENRGNEQFF.

The rearrangement uses TRBV7-8 and TRBJ2-3; D gene ambiguous. There are 15 residues in the CDR3. V lost 5 bases and J 2 bases, leaving 14 bases between the germline ends. Germline V lookup: CDR1 SGHVS, CDR2 FQNEAQ. CDR3 residues: CASSPLLWDTDTQYF. CDR3 nucleotide sequence: TGTGCCAGCAGCCCACTTCTCTGGGACACAGATACGCAGTATTTT.